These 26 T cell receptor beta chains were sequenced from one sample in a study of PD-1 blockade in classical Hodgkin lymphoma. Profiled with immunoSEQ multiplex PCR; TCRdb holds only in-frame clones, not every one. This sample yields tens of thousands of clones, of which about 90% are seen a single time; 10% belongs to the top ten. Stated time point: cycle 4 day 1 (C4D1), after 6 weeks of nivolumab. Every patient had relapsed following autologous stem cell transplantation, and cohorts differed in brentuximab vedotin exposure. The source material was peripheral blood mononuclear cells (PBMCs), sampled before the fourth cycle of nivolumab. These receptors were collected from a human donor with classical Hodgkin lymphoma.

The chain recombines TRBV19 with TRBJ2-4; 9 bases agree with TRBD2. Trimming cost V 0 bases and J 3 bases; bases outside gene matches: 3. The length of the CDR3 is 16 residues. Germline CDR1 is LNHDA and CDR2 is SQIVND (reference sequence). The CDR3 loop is CASSIDLRGGKNIQYF. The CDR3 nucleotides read TGTGCCAGTAGTATAGATCTGCGGGGGGGCAAAAACATTCAGTACTTC.

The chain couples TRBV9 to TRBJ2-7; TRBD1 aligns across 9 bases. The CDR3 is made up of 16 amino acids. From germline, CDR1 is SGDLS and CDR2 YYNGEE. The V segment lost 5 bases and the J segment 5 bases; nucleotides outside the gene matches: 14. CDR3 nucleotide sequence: TGTGCCAGCAGTTCCACACTTCCGGGACAGGGTCACGAGCAGTACTTC. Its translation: CASSSTLPGQGHEQYF.

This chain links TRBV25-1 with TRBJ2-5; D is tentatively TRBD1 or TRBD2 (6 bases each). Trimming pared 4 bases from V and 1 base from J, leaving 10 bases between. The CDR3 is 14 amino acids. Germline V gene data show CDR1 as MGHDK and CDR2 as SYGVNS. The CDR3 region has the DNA TGTGCCAGCAGTGTAAGGGGGGCCCAAGAGACCCAGTACTTC. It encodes CASSVRGAQETQYF.

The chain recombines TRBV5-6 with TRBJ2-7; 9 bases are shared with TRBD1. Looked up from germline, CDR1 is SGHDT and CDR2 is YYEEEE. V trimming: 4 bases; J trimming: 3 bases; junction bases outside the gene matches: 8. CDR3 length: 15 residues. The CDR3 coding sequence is TGTGCCAGCAGCAATACAGGGGGCCTCTACTACGAGCAGTACTTC. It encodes CASSNTGGLYYEQYF.

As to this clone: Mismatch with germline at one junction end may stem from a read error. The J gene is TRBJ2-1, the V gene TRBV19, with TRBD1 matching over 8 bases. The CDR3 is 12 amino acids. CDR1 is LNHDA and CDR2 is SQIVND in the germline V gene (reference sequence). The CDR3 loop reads CASSTGGNEQFF. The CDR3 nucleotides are TGTGCCAGCAGTACAGGGGGCAATGAGCAGTTCTTC.

The CDR3 bases are TGTGCCTGGAGGGGTGAAGGGTTTAGTCAGCCCCAGCATTTT. This translates into CAWRGEGFSQPQHF. The rearrangement joins TRBV30 to TRBJ1-5; D is unresolved. This CDR3 comprises 14 residues. Trimming cost V 3 bases and J 6 bases, with 15 bases left between them. Germline values: CDR1 GTSNPN, CDR2 SVGIG (reference sequence).

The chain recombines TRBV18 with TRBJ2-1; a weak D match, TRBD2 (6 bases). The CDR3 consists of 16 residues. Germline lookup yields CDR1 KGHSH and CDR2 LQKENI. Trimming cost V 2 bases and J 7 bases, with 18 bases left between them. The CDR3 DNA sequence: TGTGCCAGCTCACCATTAATAGTCCTCCGGGGGAATGAGCAGTTCTTC. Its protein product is CASSPLIVLRGNEQFF.

The CDR3 DNA is TGTGCCAGCAGCAAAGGAATTGCCCTAACCTACGAGCAGTACTTC. Translation gives CASSKGIALTYEQYF. The rearrangement uses TRBV21-1 and TRBJ2-7; the table's D call, TRBD2, has no DNA check behind it. TRBV21-1 is a pseudogene. The CDR3 extends over 15 amino acids.

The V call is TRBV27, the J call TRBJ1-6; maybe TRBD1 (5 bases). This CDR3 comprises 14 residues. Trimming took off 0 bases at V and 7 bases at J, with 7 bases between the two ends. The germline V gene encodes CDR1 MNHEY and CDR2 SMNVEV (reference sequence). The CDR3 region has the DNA TGTGCCAGCAGTTTATCCCGGGGCAATTCACCCCTCCACTTT. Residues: CASSLSRGNSPLHF.

CDR3 region: CASSVTGLGNTIYF. The CDR3 DNA reads TGTGCCAGCAGCGTAACCGGGTTAGGAAACACCATATATTTT. The gene calls are TRBV9 and TRBJ1-3, with D uncertain. V dropped 1 base and J dropped 4 bases, with 9 bases sitting between them. This CDR3 contains 14 residues. Germline CDR1 and CDR2: SGDLS and YYNGEE.

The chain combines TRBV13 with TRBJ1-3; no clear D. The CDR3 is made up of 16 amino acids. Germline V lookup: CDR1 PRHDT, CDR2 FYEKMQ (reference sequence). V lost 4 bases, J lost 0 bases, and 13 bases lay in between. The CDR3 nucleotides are TGTGCCAGCAGCTCAGTTGACGGCCACTCTGGAAACACCATATATTTT. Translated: CASSSVDGHSGNTIYF. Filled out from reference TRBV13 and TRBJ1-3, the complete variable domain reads AAGVIQSPRHLIKEKRETATLKCYPIPRHDTVYWYQQGPGQDPQFLISFYEKMQSDKGSIPDRFSAQQFSDYHSELNMSSLELGDSALYFCASSSVDGHSGNTIYFGEGSWLTVV.

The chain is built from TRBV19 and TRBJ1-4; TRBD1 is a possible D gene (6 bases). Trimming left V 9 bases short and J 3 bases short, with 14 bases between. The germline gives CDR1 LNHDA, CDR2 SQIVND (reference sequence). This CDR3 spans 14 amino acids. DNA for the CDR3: TGTGCCAGCCAACTCCAGGGGCCTAATGAAAAACTGTTTTTT. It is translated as CASQLQGPNEKLFF.

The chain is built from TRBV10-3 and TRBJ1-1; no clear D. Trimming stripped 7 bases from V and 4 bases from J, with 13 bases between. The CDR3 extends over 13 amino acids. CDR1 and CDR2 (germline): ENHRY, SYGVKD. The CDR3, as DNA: TGTGCCATCAAAGGCGGGCGGGCCACTGAAGCTTTCTTT. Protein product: CAIKGGRATEAFF.

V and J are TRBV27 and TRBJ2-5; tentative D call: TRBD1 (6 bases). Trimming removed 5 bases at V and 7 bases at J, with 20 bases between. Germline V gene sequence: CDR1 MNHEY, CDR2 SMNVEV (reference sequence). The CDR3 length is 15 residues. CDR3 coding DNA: TGTGCCAGCAGTGGACCGACAACAGGGAAGGTGACCCAGTACTTC. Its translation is CASSGPTTGKVTQYF.

CDR3 protein: CASRERSSYNSPLHF. CDR3 bases: TGTGCCAGCAGGGAGAGGAGCTCCTATAATTCACCCCTCCACTTT. V usage is TRBV7-2 and J usage is TRBJ1-6; D uncertain. There are 15 residues in the CDR3. V lost 6 bases to trimming and J lost 0 bases, with 9 bases between them. CDR1 is SGHTA and CDR2 is FQGNSA in the germline V gene.

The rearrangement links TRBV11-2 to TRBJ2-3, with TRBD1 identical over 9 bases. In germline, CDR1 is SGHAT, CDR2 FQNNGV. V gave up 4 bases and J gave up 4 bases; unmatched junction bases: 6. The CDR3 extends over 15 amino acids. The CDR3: CASSWGTGLADTQYF. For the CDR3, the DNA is TGTGCCAGCAGCTGGGGGACAGGGTTGGCAGATACGCAGTATTTT. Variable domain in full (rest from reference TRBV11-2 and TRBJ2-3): EAGVAQSPRYKIIEKRQSVAFWCNPISGHATLYWYQQILGQGPKLLIQFQNNGVVDDSQLPKDRFSAERLKGVDSTLKIQPAKLEDSAVYLCASSWGTGLADTQYFGPGTRLTVL.

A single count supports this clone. The CDR3 spells CASSDISGNEQFF. The CDR3 coding sequence is TGTGCCAGCAGTGACATCAGCGGGAATGAGCAGTTCTTC. J is TRBJ2-1 and V is TRBV6-4; TRBD2 is a possible D gene (6 bases). The ends were cut back, 2 bases at V and 7 bases at J, with 9 bases in the middle. Germline V gene data show CDR1 as MRHNA and CDR2 as SNTAGT. The CDR3 extends over 13 amino acids.

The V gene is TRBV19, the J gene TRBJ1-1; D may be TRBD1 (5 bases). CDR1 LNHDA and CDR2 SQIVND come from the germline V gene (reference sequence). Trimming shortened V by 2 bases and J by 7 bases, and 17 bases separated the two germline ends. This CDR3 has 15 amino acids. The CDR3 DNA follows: TGTGCCAGTAGTATAAAAGGCCCCCTAAGGGGTGAAGCTTTCTTT. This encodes CASSIKGPLRGEAFF.

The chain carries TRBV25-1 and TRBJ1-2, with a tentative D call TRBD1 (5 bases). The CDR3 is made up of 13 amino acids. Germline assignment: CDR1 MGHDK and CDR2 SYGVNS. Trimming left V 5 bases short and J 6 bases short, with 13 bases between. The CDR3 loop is CASSSPWGDGYTF. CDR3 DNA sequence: TGTGCCAGCAGTAGCCCCTGGGGCGATGGCTACACCTTC.

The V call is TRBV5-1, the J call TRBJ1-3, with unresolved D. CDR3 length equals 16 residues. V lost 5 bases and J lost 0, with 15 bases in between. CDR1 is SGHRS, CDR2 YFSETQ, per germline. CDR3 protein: CASSSSSGSSGNTIYF. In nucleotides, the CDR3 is TGCGCCAGCAGTTCGAGCTCTGGGAGCTCTGGAAACACCATATATTTT.

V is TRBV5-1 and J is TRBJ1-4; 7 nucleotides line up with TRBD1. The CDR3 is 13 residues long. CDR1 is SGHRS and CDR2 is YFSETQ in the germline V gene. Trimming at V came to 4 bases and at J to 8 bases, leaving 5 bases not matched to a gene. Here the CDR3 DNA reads TGCGCCAGCAGCACACCGACAGGGGAAAAACTGTTTTTT. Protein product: CASSTPTGEKLFF.

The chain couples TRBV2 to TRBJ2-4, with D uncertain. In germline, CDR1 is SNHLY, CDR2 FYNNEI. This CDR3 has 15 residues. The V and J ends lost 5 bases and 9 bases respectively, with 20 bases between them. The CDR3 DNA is TGTGCCAGCAGTCAAGGTACGGATACCAGTGTCATTCAGTACTTC. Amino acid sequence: CASSQGTDTSVIQYF.

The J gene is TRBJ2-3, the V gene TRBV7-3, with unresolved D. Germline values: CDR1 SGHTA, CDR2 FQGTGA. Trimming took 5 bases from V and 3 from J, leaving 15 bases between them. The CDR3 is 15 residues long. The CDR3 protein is CASSPTPGGTDTQYF. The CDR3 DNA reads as TGTGCCAGCAGCCCCACCCCCGGTGGTACAGATACGCAGTATTTT.

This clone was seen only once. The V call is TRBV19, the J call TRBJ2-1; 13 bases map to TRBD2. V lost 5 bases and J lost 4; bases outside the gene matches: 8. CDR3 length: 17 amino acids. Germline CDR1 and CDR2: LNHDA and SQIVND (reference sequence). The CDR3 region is CASSSRLAGGPYNEQFF. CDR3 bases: TGTGCCAGTAGTTCACGACTAGCGGGGGGCCCATACAATGAGCAGTTCTTC.

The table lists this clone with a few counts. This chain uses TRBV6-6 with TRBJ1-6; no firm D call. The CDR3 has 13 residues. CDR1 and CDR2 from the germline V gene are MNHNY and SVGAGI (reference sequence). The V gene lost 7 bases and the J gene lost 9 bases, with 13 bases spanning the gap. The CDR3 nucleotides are TGTGCCAGCACCTACCCGAGGAGTTCACCCCTCCACTTT. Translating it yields CASTYPRSSPLHF.

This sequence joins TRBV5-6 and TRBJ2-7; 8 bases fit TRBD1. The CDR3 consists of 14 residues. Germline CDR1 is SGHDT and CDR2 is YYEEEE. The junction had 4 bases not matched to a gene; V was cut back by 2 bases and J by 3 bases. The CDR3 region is CASSLPRGLYEQYF. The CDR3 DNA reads TGTGCCAGCAGCTTACCCAGGGGGCTCTACGAGCAGTACTTC.